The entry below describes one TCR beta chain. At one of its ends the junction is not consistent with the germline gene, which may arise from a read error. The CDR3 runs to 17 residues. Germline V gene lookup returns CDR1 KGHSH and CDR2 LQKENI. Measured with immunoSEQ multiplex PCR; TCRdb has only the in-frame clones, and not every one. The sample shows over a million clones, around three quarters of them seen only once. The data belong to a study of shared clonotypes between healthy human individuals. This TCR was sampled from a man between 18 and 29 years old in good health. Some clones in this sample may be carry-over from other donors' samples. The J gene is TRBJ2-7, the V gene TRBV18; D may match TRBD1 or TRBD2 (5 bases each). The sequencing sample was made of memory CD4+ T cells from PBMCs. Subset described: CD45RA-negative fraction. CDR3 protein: CASSPLADWGPSSEQYF. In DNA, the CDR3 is TGTGCCAGCTCACCACTCGCCGATTGGGGACCTTCCTCCGAGCAGTACTTC.